This passage covers 6 T cell receptor beta chains from one sample sequenced in a study of PD-1 blockade in classical Hodgkin lymphoma. The data were produced by immunoSEQ multiplex PCR, yet TCRdb's version contains in-frame clones alone and is incomplete. The sample records around 13,000 clones, 75% to 85% being singletons. Brentuximab vedotin exposure varied among the patients, all of whom had relapsed after autologous stem cell transplantation. This specimen was peripheral blood mononuclear cells (PBMCs), taken before the second cycle of nivolumab. These receptors were taken from a human donor with classical Hodgkin lymphoma.

The rearrangement links TRBV7-3 to TRBJ2-1; D not resolved. Germline V gene data show CDR1 as SGHTA and CDR2 as FQGTGA. This CDR3 is 13 amino acids long. The ends were cut back, 2 bases at V and 5 bases at J, with 7 bases in the middle. The CDR3 reads CASSLGPNNEQFF. The CDR3 DNA reads TGTGCCAGCAGCTTAGGCCCCAACAATGAGCAGTTCTTC. The variable domain in full, completed from reference TRBV7-3 and TRBJ2-1, reads GAGVSQTPSNKVTEKGKYVELRCDPISGHTALYWYRQSLGQGPEFLIYFQGTGAADDSGLPNDRFFAVRPEGSVSTLKIQRTERGDSAVYLCASSLGPNNEQFFGPGTRLTVL.

CDR3: CASSLSGYEQYF. The CDR3 region has the DNA TGTGCCAGCAGTTTATCGGGATACGAGCAGTACTTC. The chain couples TRBV27 to TRBJ2-7; no definite D call. V was pared by 0 bases and J by 4 bases, with 4 bases between. This CDR3 has 12 amino acids. The germline gives CDR1 MNHEY, CDR2 SMNVEV (reference sequence).

V gene TRBV18 combines with J gene TRBJ1-2; TRBD1 matches 10 bases. J lost 3 bases, V lost 4 bases, and 11 bases had no gene match. The CDR3 extends over 17 amino acids. Germline V lookup: CDR1 KGHSH, CDR2 LQKENI. The CDR3 sequence: CASSQTRQGATYYGYTF. Here the CDR3 DNA reads TGTGCCAGCTCACAGACCCGACAGGGGGCAACGTACTATGGCTACACCTTC.

The V call is TRBV28, the J call TRBJ1-5; D possibly corresponds to TRBD1 (6 bases). V was shortened by 6 bases and J by 1 base, with 10 bases between the two germline ends. The germline CDR1 and CDR2 sequences are MDHEN and SYDVKM. The CDR3 extends over 14 amino acids. This CDR3 reads CASRQGFSNQPQHF. In nucleotides, the CDR3 is TGTGCCAGCAGACAGGGTTTCAGCAATCAGCCCCAGCATTTT.

This clone was seen more than once but under ten times. J is TRBJ1-3 and V is TRBV29-1, with 8 bases that match TRBD1. Losses at the gene ends were 6 bases for V and 4 bases for J; bases not matched to a gene: 8. The V gene's germline CDR1 is SQVTM and CDR2 ANQGSEA. This CDR3 has 14 amino acids. The CDR3 loop reads CSVRTGSSGNTIYF. CDR3 nucleotides: TGCAGCGTAAGGACAGGGTCTTCCGGAAACACCATATATTTT.

The chain uses TRBV18 and TRBJ2-7; 8 bases are a match to TRBD1. Germline V gene lookup returns CDR1 KGHSH and CDR2 LQKENI. This CDR3 is 15 amino acids long. The ends lost 2 bases at V and 5 bases at J; junction bases unmatched: 8. CDR3 coding DNA: TGTGCCAGCTCACCAACGAGACCAGGGGGCGACGAGCAGTACTTC. Its protein is CASSPTRPGGDEQYF. The whole variable domain, filled in from reference TRBV18 and TRBJ2-7, reads NAGVMQNPRHLVRRRGQEARLRCSPMKGHSHVYWYRQLPEEGLKFMVYLQKENIIDESGMPKERFSAEFPKEGPSILRIQQVVRGDSAAYFCASSPTRPGGDEQYFGPGTRLTVT.